This TCR beta chain was documented in a study of HIV-infected patients and healthy controls. Study observations and caveats: Significantly higher mean Gini indices appeared in HIV-infected repertoires, possibly reflecting oligoclonality. Three to four months of therapy was arguably too brief to observe immune reconstitution in treated samples.

Reverse transcription used around 500 ng RNA and constant-region primers for alpha and beta. Using multiplexing indices, alpha and beta chain libraries were generated apart by chain-specific third strand synthesis. Each cDNA molecule was barcoded, and a single primer pair amplified each chain. TCRdb re-derived calls from the 5' RACE reads in MiXCR, one entry per CDR3 protein. The data hold some 7,700 distinct CDR3 sequences, with approximately 6.3% observed a single time. This CDR3 is built from 15 residues. Germline loops: CDR1 SGHTA, CDR2 FQGNSA. V was trimmed by 5 bases and J by 10 bases, leaving 23 bases between them. By share, this clonotype ranks as medium-sized. The antigen is not known. Being off target in a library aimed at alpha chains, this beta chain has a size of little meaning. Antiretroviral therapy had run roughly three months, about 14 weeks, before follow-up blood collection. No cell fractionation was done, so the repertoire covers all unsorted peripheral blood T cells.

The origin of this receptor is an adult with HIV infection. This chain links TRBV7-2 with TRBJ2-5, with D maybe TRBD2 (5 bases). The sequencing here drew on blood, taken during antiretroviral therapy. The CDR3 here is CASSPSAGPPGDQYF. CDR3 DNA: TGTGCCAGCAGCCCCTCCGCGGGCCCGCCAGGTGACCAGTACTTC.